The 25 T cell receptor beta chains presented below share a single source sample, sequenced in a study of cytomegalovirus exposure and HLA in healthy donors (dated by TCRdb to 2016 to 2017). Library method: the immunoSEQ multiplex PCR assay. The multiplex PCR relied on a mix of 60 forward primers for TCR Vbeta segments and 13 reverse primers for TCR Jbeta segments. TCRdb obtained this table from immuneACCESS and retained in-frame rearrangements with V and J assigned. These tables miss some clones; where compared with another copy, unresolved V genes account for less than half of the shortfall, and the remainder is unexplained. The sample table holds roughly 140,000 clones. Roughly 2.6% of the sample is in the top ten clones. Sequencing input: PBMCs. The receptors derive from a man aged 40-50 years in good health and CMV-seronegative.

This chain connects TRBV7-9 to TRBJ1-4, with D possibly being TRBD1 (5 bases). This CDR3 contains 15 residues. Looked up from germline, CDR1 is SEHNR and CDR2 is FQNEAQ (reference sequence). Between the trimmed V and J ends, which lost 5 bases and 8 bases, there was a span of 18 bases. CDR3 region: CASSPSTVGSEKLFF. The CDR3 nucleotides are TGTGCCAGCAGCCCTTCGACAGTGGGGTCCGAAAAACTGTTTTTT.

The chain recombines TRBV7-2 with TRBJ1-3; D possibly corresponds to TRBD1 (6 bases). There are 16 residues in the CDR3. V lost 2 bases and J 2 bases, leaving 13 bases between the germline ends. CDR1 is SGHTA and CDR2 is FQGNSA in the germline V gene. The DNA of the CDR3 is TGTGCCAGCAGCTTAACCCCAGGGGCACCTGGAAACACCATATATTTT. It yields the protein CASSLTPGAPGNTIYF.

The rearrangement joins TRBV6-4 to TRBJ2-5, with 10 nucleotides matching TRBD1. V trimming: 4 bases; J trimming: 3 bases; junction bases outside the gene matches: 2. There are 14 residues in the CDR3. Germline loops: CDR1 MRHNA, CDR2 SNTAGT. The CDR3 bases are TGTGCCAGCAGTGCCGGGACAGGGGAAGAGACCCAGTACTTC. Residues: CASSAGTGEETQYF.

The chain carries TRBV7-2 and TRBJ2-7, with D possibly TRBD2 on 5 matching bases. Per the germline V gene, CDR1 is SGHTA and CDR2 is FQGNSA. Trimming stripped 4 bases from V and 3 bases from J, with 25 bases between. This CDR3 region has 18 residues. This CDR3 reads CASSSRSFLGGGIYEQYF. CDR3 nucleotides: TGTGCCAGCAGCTCCCGCTCGTTCCTAGGTGGAGGCATCTACGAGCAGTACTTC. Together with reference TRBV7-2 and TRBJ2-7, the CDR3 gives the full variable domain: GAGVSQSPSNKVTEKGKDVELRCDPISGHTALYWYRQSLGQGLEFLIYFQGNSAPDKSGLPSDRFSAERTGGSVSTLTIQRTQQEDSAVYLCASSSRSFLGGGIYEQYFGPGTRLTVT.

The gene calls are TRBV11-2 and TRBJ2-5; TRBD2 aligns across 9 bases. The CDR3 spans 15 residues. The germline V gene has CDR1 SGHAT and CDR2 FQNNGV. V was pared by 6 bases and J by 7 bases, with 12 bases of the junction left unmatched. The DNA of the CDR3 is TGTGCCAGCAGTTCTCTGGGCGGGGGGGCCTGGACCCAGTACTTC. Amino acid sequence: CASSSLGGGAWTQYF.

J is TRBJ1-1 and V is TRBV6-4, with 8 positions matching TRBD1. J lost 5 bases, V lost 6 bases, and 8 bases had no gene match. CDR3 length: 14 amino acids. Germline V gene data show CDR1 as MRHNA and CDR2 as SNTAGT. CDR3 sequence: CASSRDRRSTEAFF. The CDR3 nucleotides read TGTGCCAGCAGCAGGGACAGGAGGTCTACTGAAGCTTTCTTT.

The V gene is TRBV4-1, the J gene TRBJ2-1; D remains unclear. Germline loops: CDR1 MGHRA, CDR2 YSYEKL. V lost 1 base and J lost 0, with 7 bases in between. There are 15 residues in the CDR3. This CDR3 reads CASSQVPLSYNEQFF. The CDR3 DNA reads as TGCGCCAGCAGCCAAGTCCCTCTCTCCTACAATGAGCAGTTCTTC.

The rearrangement links TRBV4-2 to TRBJ2-5, with 7 bases that match TRBD1. The CDR3 has 15 residues. Germline V gene data show CDR1 as LGHNA and CDR2 as YNFKEQ. V dropped 2 bases and J dropped 4; count of bases not matched to a gene: 7. This chain's CDR3 is CASSQQKGAVETQYF. CDR3 sequence (DNA): TGTGCCAGCAGCCAACAAAAGGGGGCTGTAGAGACCCAGTACTTC.

The CDR3 region is CAIGQGTFNSGNTIYF. For the CDR3, the DNA is TGTGCCATCGGGCAGGGTACGTTCAATTCTGGAAACACCATATATTTT. The chain is built from TRBV10-3 and TRBJ1-3; a possible D gene is TRBD1 (5 bases). Germline V gene lookup returns CDR1 ENHRY and CDR2 SYGVKD. CDR3 size: 16 residues. The germline V and J ends were trimmed by 8 bases and 1 base, with 18 bases remaining between them.

The chain links TRBV29-1 to TRBJ2-7, with a tentative D call TRBD1 (5 bases). Germline values: CDR1 SQVTM, CDR2 ANQGSEA. This CDR3 spans 13 amino acids. Trimming left V 6 bases short and J 4 bases short, with 16 bases between. The CDR3: CSVLAGSWYEQYF. The DNA of the CDR3 is TGCAGCGTCTTAGCAGGGTCGTGGTACGAGCAGTACTTC.

The chain links TRBV29-1 to TRBJ2-3; TRBD1 aligns across 7 bases. Losses at the gene ends were 2 bases for V and 4 bases for J; bases not matched to a gene: 3. CDR1 is SQVTM, CDR2 ANQGSEA, per germline. CDR3 length equals 13 residues. DNA of the CDR3: TGCAGCGTTGAAAGAGGGGGCGCAGATACGCAGTATTTT. It specifies CSVERGGADTQYF.

V usage is TRBV11-1 and J usage is TRBJ2-2; D might be TRBD1 (6 bases). CDR1 SGHAT and CDR2 FQDESV come from the germline V gene (reference sequence). This CDR3 region has 14 residues. The V gene lost 6 bases and the J gene lost 2 bases, with 10 bases spanning the gap. CDR3 protein: CASRPDSNTGELFF. The CDR3 bases are TGTGCCAGCAGACCGGACAGTAACACCGGGGAGCTGTTTTTT.

The chain is built from TRBV6-4 and TRBJ1-6; D not resolved. The CDR3 contains 13 residues. V lost 3 bases and J 6 bases, leaving 6 bases between the germline ends. Germline V CDR1 and CDR2: MRHNA, SNTAGT. The CDR3 DNA reads as TGTGCCAGCAGTGAACGCGTTAATTCACCCCTCCACTTT. It is translated as CASSERVNSPLHF.

The V gene is TRBV7-6, the J gene TRBJ2-2; 7 positions agree with TRBD2. Trimming at V came to 3 bases and at J to 3 bases, leaving 7 bases not matched to a gene. The CDR3 is 16 residues long. Looked up from germline, CDR1 is SGHVS and CDR2 is FNYEAQ. The CDR3 region has the DNA TGTGCCAGCAGCTTTTTCCGAGCGGGGTACACCGGGGAGCTGTTTTTT. It yields the protein CASSFFRAGYTGELFF.

The CDR3 here is CASSLARLEGDEQYF. CDR3 nucleotide sequence: TGCGCCAGCAGCTTGGCCCGACTAGAAGGAGACGAGCAGTACTTC. The rearrangement joins TRBV5-1 to TRBJ2-7, with D maybe TRBD2 (6 bases). Trimming shortened V by 0 bases and J by 5 bases, and 15 bases separated the two germline ends. Per the germline V gene, CDR1 is SGHRS and CDR2 is YFSETQ. The CDR3 runs 15 residues.

The rearrangement links TRBV4-3 to TRBJ1-2; tentative D call: TRBD1 (5 bases). CDR1 is LGHNA, CDR2 YSLEER, per germline. Trimming cost V 2 bases and J 4 bases, with 8 bases left between them. The CDR3 runs to 13 residues. The CDR3 DNA sequence: TGCGCCAGCAGCCAACAGGGTAGCTATGGCTACACCTTC. Translating gives CASSQQGSYGYTF.

The chain employs TRBV5-1 and TRBJ1-5; 7 positions match TRBD1. CDR1 is SGHRS, CDR2 YFSETQ, per germline. The junction had 1 base not matched to a gene; V was cut back by 1 base and J by 0 bases. The CDR3 contains 15 residues. CDR3 amino acids: CASSLTGDSNQPQHF. CDR3 nucleotide sequence: TGCGCCAGCAGCTTGACAGGGGATAGCAATCAGCCCCAGCATTTT. Supplemented by reference TRBV5-1 and TRBJ1-5, the full variable domain reads KAGVTQTPRYLIKTRGQQVTLSCSPISGHRSVSWYQQTPGQGLQFLFEYFSETQRNKGNFPGRFSGRQFSNSRSEMNVSTLELGDSALYLCASSLTGDSNQPQHFGDGTRLSIL.

The rearrangement joins TRBV29-1 to TRBJ1-1; possibly TRBD1 for D (6 bases). With 6 bases removed from V and 7 bases from J, the gap between germline ends came to 21 bases. CDR1 is SQVTM, CDR2 ANQGSEA, per germline. CDR3 length: 14 amino acids. The chain's CDR3 is CSVAPQGSTGEAFF. The CDR3, as DNA: TGCAGCGTGGCCCCACAGGGAAGTACAGGTGAAGCTTTCTTT.

The rearrangement uses TRBV7-2 and TRBJ1-1; 8 nucleotides line up with TRBD1. This CDR3 spans 14 amino acids. Germline trimming cut 2 bases from V and 7 bases from J; bases unmatched to any gene: 6. CDR1 is SGHTA and CDR2 is FQGNSA in the germline V gene. CDR3 sequence: CASSLPGGPYEAFF. In DNA form, the CDR3 reads TGTGCCAGCAGCTTACCAGGGGGCCCCTATGAAGCTTTCTTT.

The CDR3 bases are TGTGCCAGCAGACCGACAGGGGGCTCCTACGAGCAGTACTTC. This sequence encodes CASRPTGGSYEQYF. The genes are TRBV6-1 and TRBJ2-7; 9 bases are a match to TRBD1. Germline V gives CDR1 MNHNS, CDR2 SASEGT. Trimming took 6 bases from V and 0 from J; bases not matched to a gene: 3. CDR3 length: 14 residues.

This chain links TRBV18 with TRBJ1-2, with D possibly being TRBD1 (6 bases). Germline loops: CDR1 KGHSH, CDR2 LQKENI. V lost 4 bases to trimming and J lost 5 bases, with 11 bases between them. CDR3 length: 13 amino acids. CDR3 nucleotide sequence: TGTGCCAGCTCACTAGAAACAGGGTATGGCTACACCTTC. It specifies CASSLETGYGYTF.

The chain combines TRBV27 with TRBJ2-2, with D possibly being TRBD1 (5 bases). The germline CDR1 and CDR2 sequences are MNHEY and SMNVEV (reference sequence). CDR3 length equals 14 residues. V shed 5 bases and J shed 4 bases, with 11 bases lying between them. CDR3: CASSHQGVTGELFF. DNA of the CDR3: TGTGCCAGCAGTCATCAAGGGGTCACCGGGGAGCTGTTTTTT.

In regard to this clone: The sample has other DNA sequences that encode this CDR3 too. The V call is TRBV7-6, the J call TRBJ1-3, with D unresolved. This CDR3 is built from 13 residues. Germline V gene lookup returns CDR1 SGHVS and CDR2 FNYEAQ. Trimming removed 6 bases from V and 1 base from J, with 7 bases in between. For the CDR3, the DNA is TGTGCCAGCAGTCCTTCTTCTGGAAACACCATATATTTT. It is translated as CASSPSSGNTIYF.

This chain uses TRBV7-2 with TRBJ1-2; D uncertain. This CDR3 has 15 residues. The germline V and J ends were trimmed by 5 bases and 2 bases, with 15 bases remaining between them. Looked up from germline, CDR1 is SGHTA and CDR2 is FQGNSA. CDR3 residues: CASSPEGFVNYGYTF. The CDR3 DNA sequence: TGTGCCAGCAGCCCCGAGGGTTTCGTCAACTATGGCTACACCTTC.

The chain combines TRBV5-1 with TRBJ1-3; D uncertain. Between the trimmed V and J ends, which lost 0 bases and 3 bases, there was a span of 7 bases. The CDR3 length is 14 residues. Germline values: CDR1 SGHRS, CDR2 YFSETQ. CDR3 residues: CASSLAGIGNTIYF. CDR3 sequence (DNA): TGCGCCAGCAGCTTGGCAGGTATTGGAAACACCATATATTTT.